Presented here are 28 T cell receptor beta chains from one specimen sequenced in a study of blood T cells in healthy people across ages. Primers used in a second PCR of about 6 to 11 cycles were a sample-barcoded 5' primer and a J-beta primer mix. TCRdb independently ran MiXCR on the 5' RACE reads; one entry per CDR3 protein. This table has over a million distinct CDR3 sequences, almost 25% appearing once. This sample was also put to use in a study of T cells of mothers and their children.

Sequenced sample: blood. Every receptor here comes from a girl between 2 and 10 years old in good health.

The chain carries TRBV5-1 and TRBJ2-5; 14 bases fit TRBD2. Germline V CDR1 and CDR2: SGHRS, YFSETQ. This CDR3 has 21 residues. V lost 1 base, J lost 4 bases, and 18 bases stayed unmatched. The CDR3, as DNA: TGCGCCAGCAGCTTGCCAAACAAGGGGACTAGCGGGAGCGAATCGGGAGAGACCCAGTACTTC. Its translation: CASSLPNKGTSGSESGETQYF.

There are a few counts of this clonotype. The rearrangement uses TRBV7-8 and TRBJ2-5, with D perhaps TRBD1 or TRBD2 (6 bases each). The J call may be incorrect, as the DNA end agrees better with TRBJ2-1. The CDR3 extends over 15 amino acids. CDR1 and CDR2 from the germline V gene are SGHVS and FQNEAQ. The CDR3 DNA follows: TGTGCCAGCAGCTGGCGGGACACTCCCGGGTATGAGCAGTTCTTC. This codes for CASSWRDTPGYEQFF.

The genes are TRBV15 and TRBJ2-5; 10 bases are a match to TRBD2. This CDR3 is built from 16 residues. Germline V gene lookup returns CDR1 LNHNV and CDR2 YYDKDF (reference sequence). V lost 1 base, J lost 2 bases, and 4 bases stayed unmatched. The CDR3 DNA follows: TGTGCCACCAGCAGAGTTCTAGCGGGGGAACAAGAGACCCAGTACTTC. Its translation: CATSRVLAGEQETQYF.

This clonotype was seen a handful of times. V gene TRBV5-1 combines with J gene TRBJ2-1, with D perhaps TRBD1 or TRBD2 (5 bases each). This CDR3 comprises 15 residues. V lost 0 bases to trimming and J lost 7 bases, with 14 bases between them. Germline loops: CDR1 SGHRS, CDR2 YFSETQ. As DNA, the CDR3 is TGCGCCAGCAGCTTGGGAGGGGACCCCCTAAATGAGCAGTTCTTC. This codes for CASSLGGDPLNEQFF.

The chain links TRBV6-2 or TRBV6-3 to TRBJ2-5, with a tentative D call TRBD2 (6 bases). The CDR3 consists of 14 residues. Germline lookup yields CDR1 MNHEY and CDR2 SVGEGT. V was shortened by 4 bases and J by 2 bases, with 11 bases between the two germline ends. DNA of the CDR3: TGTGCCAGCAGTTTTCGGGAGATACAAGAGACCCAGTACTTC. Residues: CASSFREIQETQYF.

The V and J genes are TRBV27 and TRBJ1-4; weak D call: TRBD1 (6 bases). Trimming left V 2 bases short and J 11 bases short, with 15 bases between. Germline loops: CDR1 MNHEY, CDR2 SMNVEV (reference sequence). The CDR3 has 14 residues. CDR3 sequence (DNA): TGTGCCAGCAGTTTAAAGGGGGGACGAGGGAAACTGTTTTTT. Amino acid sequence: CASSLKGGRGKLFF.

This clonotype was counted a few times. The germline gene is not matched at one end of the junction; a read error may be the cause. J is TRBJ1-2 and V is TRBV7-9; no clear D. The germline gives CDR1 SEHNR, CDR2 FQNEAQ (reference sequence). CDR3 length: 12 residues. CDR3 bases: TGTGCCAGCAGCCCTGGATCGGTTGGCTACATCTTC. Protein product: CASSPGSVGYIF.

This clonotype was detected a few times. The V and J genes are TRBV24-1 and TRBJ2-1, with 14 bases identical to TRBD2. Germline CDR1 and CDR2: KGHDR and SFDVKD. J gave up 0 bases and V 4 bases, and 7 bases lay outside the gene matches. The CDR3 has 19 amino acids. CDR3 protein: CATSDPGLAGESSYNEQFF. For the CDR3, the DNA is TGTGCCACCAGTGACCCGGGACTAGCGGGGGAAAGCTCCTACAATGAGCAGTTCTTC.

V gene TRBV12-3 or TRBV12-4 combines with J gene TRBJ2-4, with 10 bases lining up with TRBD1. This CDR3 has 15 residues. V shed 6 bases and J 5 bases; nucleotides not matched to a gene: 7. The CDR3 nucleotides are TGTGCCAGCAGCCCGTTCGGGACAGGGGAAAACATTCAGTACTTC. This codes for CASSPFGTGENIQYF.

V and J are TRBV6-6 and TRBJ2-7; 12 nucleotides line up with TRBD1. The germline gives CDR1 MNHNY, CDR2 SVGAGI (reference sequence). The CDR3 spans 16 residues. Germline trimming cut 7 bases from V and 7 bases from J; bases unmatched to any gene: 14. CDR3 loop: CASTVTPGQGAREQYF. In nucleotides, the CDR3 is TGTGCCAGCACCGTAACCCCGGGACAGGGGGCGCGGGAGCAGTACTTC.

This clonotype was counted between two and nine times. The chain recombines TRBV9 with TRBJ1-1; 7 bases fit TRBD1. Germline lookup yields CDR1 SGDLS and CDR2 YYNGEE. With 0 bases clipped from V and 1 base from J, the junction kept 0 bases outside the gene matches. This CDR3 has 14 amino acids. The CDR3 sequence: CASSVDRGNTEAFF. The CDR3 DNA follows: TGTGCCAGCAGCGTAGACAGGGGGAACACTGAAGCTTTCTTT.

The chain uses TRBV20-1 and TRBJ2-7; 9 bases agree with TRBD1. The V and J ends lost 3 bases and 1 base, in that order; junction bases with no gene match: 4. Germline assignment: CDR1 DFQATT and CDR2 SNEGSKA (reference sequence). The CDR3 has 14 amino acids. CDR3 in amino acids: CSARRTGESYEQYF. CDR3 bases: TGCAGTGCTAGGAGGACAGGGGAATCCTACGAGCAGTACTTC.

This clonotype has more than one count but fewer than ten. The chain carries TRBV5-1 and TRBJ2-2, with D unclear. Looked up from germline, CDR1 is SGHRS and CDR2 is YFSETQ. Trimming pared 4 bases from V and 4 bases from J, leaving 11 bases between. The CDR3 is made up of 14 amino acids. The DNA for the CDR3 is TGCGCCAGCAGCCCTACAGACGTCACCGGGGAGCTGTTTTTT. Protein product: CASSPTDVTGELFF.

The J gene is TRBJ2-2, the V gene TRBV29-1; 10 bases map to TRBD2. The CDR3 loop spans 15 amino acids. Per germline, CDR1 SQVTM and CDR2 ANQGSEA. The V segment lost 0 bases and the J segment 7 bases; nucleotides outside the gene matches: 5. This CDR3 is CSVEDWASGSGELFF. DNA for the CDR3: TGCAGCGTTGAAGATTGGGCTAGCGGGAGCGGGGAGCTGTTTTTT.

The gene calls are TRBV15 and TRBJ1-6; no clear D. The CDR3 covers 12 residues. CDR1 is LNHNV, CDR2 YYDKDF, per germline (reference sequence). V gave up 3 bases and J gave up 8 bases, with 5 bases separating them. DNA for the CDR3: TGTGCCACCAGCAGTCTCTATTCACCCCTCCACTTT. Translated, it gives CATSSLYSPLHF.

This clonotype was detected a few times. A junction end diverges from the germline sequence, so it may reflect a read error. The V gene is TRBV27, the J gene TRBJ1-2; D may be TRBD1 (5 bases). This CDR3 is 16 amino acids long. CDR1 and CDR2 from the germline V gene are MNHEY and SMNVEV (reference sequence). CDR3 protein: CASSPSRDFSPDGYTF. The CDR3 DNA sequence: TGCGCCAGCTCCCCCAGTAGGGACTTCTCTCCGGATGGCTACACCTTC.

The V and J genes are TRBV19 and TRBJ1-1; D gene ambiguous. This CDR3 has 14 amino acids. V dropped 3 bases and J dropped 0 bases, with 8 bases sitting between them. Germline-derived CDR1 and CDR2 are LNHDA and SQIVND (reference sequence). CDR3 sequence (DNA): TGTGCCAGTAGTATGAGCAGTCTGAACACTGAAGCTTTCTTT. Translated, it gives CASSMSSLNTEAFF.

The V gene is TRBV5-1, the J gene TRBJ2-5; the match to TRBD2 covers 7 bases. This CDR3 comprises 14 residues. CDR1 and CDR2 from the germline V gene are SGHRS and YFSETQ. J was trimmed by 4 bases and V by 4 bases; bases with no gene match: 7. The CDR3 DNA is TGCGCCAGCAGCACGGGCGGGGGAGCAGAGACCCAGTACTTC. Its translation: CASSTGGGAETQYF.

The rearrangement uses TRBV12-3 or TRBV12-4 and TRBJ2-7; D uncertain. The CDR3 contains 16 residues. Trimming took off 4 bases at V and 5 bases at J, with 21 bases between the two ends. The CDR3 DNA reads TGTGCCAGCAGTTCGTGGGAAACTGGGAATAAACACGAGCAGTACTTC. It codes for CASSSWETGNKHEQYF.

V usage is TRBV29-1 and J usage is TRBJ2-1, with D hard to call. Per the germline V gene, CDR1 is SQVTM and CDR2 is ANQGSEA. The V end was cut by 4 bases, the J end by 0 bases, with 16 bases between. The CDR3 extends over 16 amino acids. The CDR3 region has the DNA TGCAGCGTTGGGGGTCCCGACGGAAGCTCCTACAATGAGCAGTTCTTC. Protein product: CSVGGPDGSSYNEQFF.

This sequence joins TRBV4-2 and TRBJ2-1, with D possibly called TRBD1 or TRBD2 (5 bases each). CDR1 LGHNA and CDR2 YNFKEQ come from the germline V gene. V was cut by 1 base and J by 0 bases, with 10 bases left in between. The CDR3 has 16 residues. The CDR3 sequence: CASSQGLGDSYNEQFF. The CDR3 nucleotides are TGTGCCAGCAGCCAAGGGTTGGGGGACTCCTACAATGAGCAGTTCTTC.

The V gene is TRBV4-3, the J gene TRBJ1-4; D may be TRBD1 (6 bases). Per the germline V gene, CDR1 is LGHNA and CDR2 is YSLEER. CDR3 length equals 14 residues. The V gene lost 4 bases and the J gene lost 3 bases, with 9 bases spanning the gap. Written as DNA, the CDR3 is TGCGCCAGCAGCCCAGGGGTGGCTAATGAAAAACTGTTTTTT. Residues: CASSPGVANEKLFF.

V is TRBV7-2 and J is TRBJ2-5; 7 bases align to TRBD2. The germline gives CDR1 SGHTA, CDR2 FQGNSA. The CDR3 covers 14 residues. V shed 1 base and J 5 bases; nucleotides not matched to a gene: 4. Written as DNA, the CDR3 is TGTGCCAGCAGCTTAGGCGGGACTATGGAGACCCAGTACTTC. Amino acid sequence: CASSLGGTMETQYF.

The sample holds a few counts of this clonotype. The chain combines TRBV12-3 or TRBV12-4 with TRBJ1-2, with D unclear. V lost 5 bases and J 8 bases, leaving 12 bases between the germline ends. The CDR3 extends over 12 amino acids. This CDR3 is CASSAGVGGYTF. The CDR3 nucleotides are TGTGCCAGCAGTGCCGGGGTGGGAGGCTACACCTTC.

DNA for the CDR3: TGTGCCAGCAGTGCGCCCCCTTCTAGCGGGAGTTGGGGAGAGACCCAGTACTTC. This translates into CASSAPPSSGSWGETQYF. This chain connects TRBV25-1 to TRBJ2-5; 10 nucleotides align to TRBD2. There are 18 residues in the CDR3. The junction had 15 bases not matched to a gene; V was cut back by 4 bases and J by 4 bases. The germline gives CDR1 MGHDK, CDR2 SYGVNS.

The chain carries TRBV28 and TRBJ1-4; D remains unclear. Per the germline V gene, CDR1 is MDHEN and CDR2 is SYDVKM. Trimming shortened V by 3 bases and J by 0 bases, and 8 bases separated the two germline ends. The CDR3 totals 15 residues. CDR3 protein: CASSFDRPTNEKLFF. The CDR3 DNA follows: TGTGCCAGCAGTTTTGACCGGCCAACTAATGAAAAACTGTTTTTT.

This clonotype was detected a few times. The V call is TRBV4-2, the J call TRBJ2-1, with TRBD2 as a possible D gene (6 bases). Germline CDR1 and CDR2: LGHNA and YNFKEQ. The CDR3 spans 16 residues. V was clipped by 1 base and J by 8 bases, with 18 bases between them. The CDR3 DNA sequence: TGTGCCAGCAGCCAAGTGGATCGGGGGAATCGGGATGAGCAGTTCTTC. It translates to CASSQVDRGNRDEQFF.

In the case of this clonotype: Compared with germline, one end of the junction differs, possibly owing to a read error. The J gene is TRBJ1-2, the V gene TRBV4-1; TRBD1 aligns across 8 bases. Germline V gives CDR1 MGHRA, CDR2 YSYEKL. The CDR3 spans 15 residues. CDR3: CASSQGRTGIYGYTF. CDR3 DNA: TGTGCCAGCAGCCAAGGACGGACAGGGATCTATGGCTACACCTTC.